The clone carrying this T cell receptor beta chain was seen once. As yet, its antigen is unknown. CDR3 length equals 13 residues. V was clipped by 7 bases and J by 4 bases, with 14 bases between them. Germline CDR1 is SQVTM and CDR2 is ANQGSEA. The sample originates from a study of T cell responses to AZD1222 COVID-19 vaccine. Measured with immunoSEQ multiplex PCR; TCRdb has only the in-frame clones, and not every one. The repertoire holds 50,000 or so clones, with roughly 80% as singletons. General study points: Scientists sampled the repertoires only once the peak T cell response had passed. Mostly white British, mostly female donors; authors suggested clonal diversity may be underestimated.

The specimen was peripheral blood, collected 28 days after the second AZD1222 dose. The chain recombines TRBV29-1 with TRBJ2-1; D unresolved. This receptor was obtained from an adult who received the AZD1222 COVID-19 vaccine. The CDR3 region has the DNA TGCAGCGCAAAGACCGACTCTTACAATGAGCAGTTCTTC. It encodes CSAKTDSYNEQFF.